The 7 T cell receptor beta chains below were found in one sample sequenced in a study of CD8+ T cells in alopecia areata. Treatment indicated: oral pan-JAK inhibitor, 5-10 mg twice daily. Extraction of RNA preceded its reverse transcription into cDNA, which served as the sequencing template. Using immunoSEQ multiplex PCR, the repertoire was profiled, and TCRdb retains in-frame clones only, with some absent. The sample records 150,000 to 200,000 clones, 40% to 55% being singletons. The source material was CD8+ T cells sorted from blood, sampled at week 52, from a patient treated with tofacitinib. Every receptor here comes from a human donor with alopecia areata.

Here the CDR3 reads CASSTRQGPNTEAFF. For the CDR3, the DNA is TGCGCCAGCAGCACTAGACAGGGGCCCAACACTGAAGCTTTCTTT. The J gene is TRBJ1-1, the V gene TRBV5-1; TRBD1 agrees at 8 bases. Germline assignment: CDR1 SGHRS and CDR2 YFSETQ. The CDR3 is 15 amino acids. Germline trimming cut 4 bases from V and 2 bases from J; bases unmatched to any gene: 7.

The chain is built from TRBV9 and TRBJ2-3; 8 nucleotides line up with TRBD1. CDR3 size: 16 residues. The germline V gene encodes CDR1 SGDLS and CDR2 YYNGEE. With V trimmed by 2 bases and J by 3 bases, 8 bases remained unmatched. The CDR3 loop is CASSVGYRGTTDTQYF. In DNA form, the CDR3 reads TGTGCCAGCAGCGTCGGATACAGGGGGACTACAGATACGCAGTATTTT.

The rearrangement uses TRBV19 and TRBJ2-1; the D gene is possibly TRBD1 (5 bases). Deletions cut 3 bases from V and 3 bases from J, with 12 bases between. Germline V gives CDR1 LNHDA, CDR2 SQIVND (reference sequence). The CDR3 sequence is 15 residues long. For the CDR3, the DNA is TGTGCCAGTAGTATCGGAAGGGGAAACTACAATGAGCAGTTCTTC. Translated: CASSIGRGNYNEQFF.

CDR3 amino acids: CASSLLSINEQFF. The CDR3 region has the DNA TGTGCCAGCAGTTTATTGAGTATCAATGAGCAGTTCTTC. The chain is built from TRBV27 and TRBJ2-1, with D hard to call. The germline CDR1 and CDR2 sequences are MNHEY and SMNVEV (reference sequence). The V gene lost 1 base and the J gene lost 6 bases, with 7 bases spanning the gap. CDR3 size: 13 residues.

CDR3 sequence: CASSPRTSEQFF. DNA for the CDR3: TGTGCCAGCAGCCCGCGGACTAGCGAGCAGTTCTTC. The gene calls are TRBV13 and TRBJ2-1; 8 bases match TRBD2. From germline, CDR1 is PRHDT and CDR2 FYEKMQ (reference sequence). The CDR3 contains 12 residues. V gave up 5 bases and J gave up 10 bases; unmatched junction bases: 4.

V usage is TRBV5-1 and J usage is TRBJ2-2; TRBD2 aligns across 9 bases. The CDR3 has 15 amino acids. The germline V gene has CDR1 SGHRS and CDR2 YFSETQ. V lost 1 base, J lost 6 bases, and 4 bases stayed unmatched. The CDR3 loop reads CASSLLAGLAGELFF. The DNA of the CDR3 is TGCGCCAGCAGCTTGCTAGCGGGGTTGGCCGGGGAGCTGTTTTTT.

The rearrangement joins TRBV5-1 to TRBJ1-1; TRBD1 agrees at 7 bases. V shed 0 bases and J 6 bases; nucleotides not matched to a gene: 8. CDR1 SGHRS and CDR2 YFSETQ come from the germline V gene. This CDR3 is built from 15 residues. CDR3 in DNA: TGCGCCAGCAGCTTGGGGGGGACAGTTTTCCCTGAAGCTTTCTTT. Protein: CASSLGGTVFPEAFF.